This T cell receptor beta chain was sequenced in a study of T cell repertoires in cytomegalovirus infection. Germline loops: CDR1 SEHNR, CDR2 FQNEAQ (reference sequence). The length of the CDR3 is 17 residues. The ends lost 5 bases at V and 0 bases at J; junction bases unmatched: 11. Whole-study findings and limits: In two of eight donors, the top clonotype was HLA-C-restricted CMV-specific.

From the reads, TCRdb called clonotypes with MiXCR, one entry per CDR3 protein. The sample lists more than 500,000 distinct CDR3 sequences; approximately 15% were seen once. In this sample, this clonotype turned up a few times. Its antigen is currently unknown. The TCR originated in a human donor in good health (CMV status not recorded). Some clones in this sample may be carry-over from other donors' samples. V usage is TRBV7-9 and J usage is TRBJ2-3; 7 bases are shared with TRBD2. Sequenced input: CD8+ T cells from PBMCs. Here the CDR3 DNA reads TGTGCCAGCAGCCCTAAGCAAGCGGGGCTTAGCACAGATACGCAGTATTTT. Protein: CASSPKQAGLSTDTQYF. Supplemented by reference TRBV7-9 and TRBJ2-3, the full variable domain reads DTGVSQNPRHKITKRGQNVTFRCDPISEHNRLYWYRQTLGQGPEFLTYFQNEAQLEKSRLLSDRFSAERPKGSFSTLEIQRTEQGDSAMYLCASSPKQAGLSTDTQYFGPGTRLTVL.